This TCR beta chain is from a study of regulatory T cells in long-lasting Graves disease. In germline, CDR1 is LGHNA, CDR2 YNFKEQ. The ends lost 4 bases at V and 14 bases at J; junction bases unmatched: 13. The CDR3 runs 14 residues. The time point denotes: newly diagnosed GD, antithyroid drugs for less than 3 months. Extracted RNA from PBMCs served as the source of the TCR library. A note on this clonotype: Its antigen is unidentified.

Libraries of TCR beta came from iRepertoire HTBI primers plus Arm-PCR of CDR3 regions. MiXCR was run by TCRdb on the multiplex PCR reads, yielding one entry per CDR3 protein. The sample lists 540,000 or so distinct CDR3 sequences; less than 15% were seen once. Overall study findings and caveats: It was in persistent disease that TRBV28, TRBJ1-2 and TRBJ2-5 were favored. Shared public clonotypes totalled 2,500 to 3,500 in persistent patients, compared with 966 in new patients.

These data were also reused for a study on T cells in Graves' hyperthyroidism and ophthalmopathy. That work adds: With the HTBI primer set, the TCR CDR3 went through a first round of RT-PCR. Peripheral blood also featured most of the thyroid clonotypes expanded above 0.001.

The V gene is TRBV4-2, the J gene TRBJ2-1; 8 bases line up with TRBD2. The receptor's source is a man under 40 with Graves disease. Sample: peripheral blood mononuclear cells (PBMCs), taken at new diagnosis, from a patient treated with antithyroid drugs. CDR3 loop: CASSPEDPGLEKFF. CDR3 DNA sequence: TGTGCCAGCAGCCCGGAGGACCCGGGACTAGAAAAGTTCTTC.